Sequencing of this TCR beta chain was carried out in a study of early stage breast cancer tumors. Libraries were prepared by immunoSEQ multiplex PCR; TCRdb keeps only in-frame clonotypes and omits some of them. Of about 6,000 clones detected, about 73% appear once; the ten largest clones hold approximately 10%. V lost 10 bases, J lost 0 bases, and 6 bases lay in between. CDR3 length equals 12 residues. Germline V lookup: CDR1 LNHDA, CDR2 SQIVND (reference sequence). This clone was observed a handful of times. The J gene is TRBJ2-2, the V gene TRBV19; D call uncertain. Sequenced input: normal breast tissue next to the tumor. This receptor was obtained from a person aged 70 to 80 with breast cancer. CDR3 loop: CAISSNTGELFF. For the CDR3, the DNA is TGTGCCATTTCTTCGAACACCGGGGAGCTGTTTTTT.